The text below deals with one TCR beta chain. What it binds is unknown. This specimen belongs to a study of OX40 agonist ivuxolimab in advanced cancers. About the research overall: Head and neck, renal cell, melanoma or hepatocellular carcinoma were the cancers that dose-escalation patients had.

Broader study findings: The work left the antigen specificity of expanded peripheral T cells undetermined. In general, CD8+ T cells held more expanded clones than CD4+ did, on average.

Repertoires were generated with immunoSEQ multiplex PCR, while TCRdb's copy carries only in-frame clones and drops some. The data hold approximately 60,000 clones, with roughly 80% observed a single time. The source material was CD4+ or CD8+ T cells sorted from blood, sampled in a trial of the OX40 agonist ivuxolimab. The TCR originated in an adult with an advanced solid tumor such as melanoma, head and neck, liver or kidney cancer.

CDR3 loop: CASSLGPTRDEQFF. In nucleotides, the CDR3 is TGTGCCAGCAGCTTAGGGCCCACTCGGGATGAGCAGTTCTTC. The chain uses TRBV7-7 and TRBJ2-1; D gene unclear. V was clipped by 1 base and J by 8 bases, with 12 bases between them. This CDR3 is 14 amino acids long. Germline-derived CDR1 and CDR2 are SSHAT and FNYEAQ (reference sequence).